The rows below give T cell receptor beta chains drawn from one sample of a study of tumor-infiltrating lymphocytes in primary liver carcinoma. TCRdb reprocessed the multiplex PCR reads with MiXCR, giving one entry per CDR3 protein. The data contain about 180,000 distinct CDR3 sequences, about 55% of them singletons. Input material: peripheral blood. The source is a man in his forties or fifties with primary liver carcinoma and hepatitis B virus infection. CDR3s include the opening cysteine and the closing phenylalanine or tryptophan. The D gene is left open where the match is weak. Clone size is shown for a subset of rows, as once, few, many or a class of expanded clone.

clone_size v_call d_call cdr3_aa
- TRBV14 TRBD2 CASSRGLAGVGYEQYF
- TRBV13 - CASSLGQTEAQYF
few TRBV4-1 TRBD2 CASSQEAGADTQYF
- TRBV5-1 TRBD1 CASSLAGTEFSPLHF
many TRBV24-1 TRBD2 CATERAGEETQYF
many TRBV11-1 TRBD2 CASSSGLAGVNEQFF
few TRBV29-1 - CSVEGQNTEAFF
- TRBV6-1 TRBD1 CASSREQGPATEAFF
once TRBV7-2 - CASSLRNPYNEQFF
once TRBV11-1 TRBD1 CASSSTTQGQGYHEQYF
- TRBV6-5 - CASKGAGAMNEQFF
- TRBV14 TRBD1 CASRQFGQGWNEQFF
many TRBV11-1 - CASSFRSEQFF
many TRBV11-2 TRBD1 CASSFGQGAFYEQYF
- TRBV11-2 - CASSLVQGQGTEAFF
- TRBV4-2 TRBD2 CASSRDGAGDGEQFF
- TRBV29-1 TRBD1 CSVEGLQGDRGYTF
many TRBV11-2 - CASSPQETQYF
- TRBV7-8 - CASSSNYQPQHF
many TRBV4-2 TRBD1 CASSQDRSYEQYF
- TRBV6-5 TRBD2 CASSFIGAGGYNEQFF
- TRBV28 - CASNQCLEEQYF
- TRBV5-1 TRBD2 CASSLTSGRYSPYNEQFF
once TRBV5-1 TRBD1 CVSKPPGQGYEQYF
- TRBV12-3/TRBV12-4 TRBD2 CASSLNGGVIQYF
once TRBV12-3/TRBV12-4 - CASSSGTVETQPQHF